The sequence of this T cell receptor (beta chain) was determined in a study of blood T cell repertoires in COVID-19. Study summary: Acute and convalescent COVID-19 specimens originated in the United States, Italy and Spain.

Seattle enrolled patients during active infection and tracked them longitudinally. The CDR3 loop spans 13 amino acids. After removal of 6 bases from V and 6 bases from J, the junction contained 7 bases not matched to a gene. Germline lookup yields CDR1 WSHSY and CDR2 SAAADI. Authors' analysis steps: Reference gene primer amplification gave nucleated cell count estimates. Clones were sequenced by immunoSEQ multiplex PCR, and TCRdb holds only the in-frame ones, with some missing. Clonal size and the V and J genes are those of that table, whereas D and trimming came from the DNA. The sample lists 150,000 to 200,000 clones; 85% to 90% were seen once.

The sample comprised peripheral blood. The genes are TRBV10-2 and TRBJ1-1, with 7 bases fitting TRBD1. This receptor was obtained from a woman in her seventies with COVID-19, enrolled during active disease. CDR3 bases: TGCGCCAGCAGAGACAGGGCGGTGGCTGAAGCTTTCTTT. Protein sequence: CASRDRAVAEAFF.